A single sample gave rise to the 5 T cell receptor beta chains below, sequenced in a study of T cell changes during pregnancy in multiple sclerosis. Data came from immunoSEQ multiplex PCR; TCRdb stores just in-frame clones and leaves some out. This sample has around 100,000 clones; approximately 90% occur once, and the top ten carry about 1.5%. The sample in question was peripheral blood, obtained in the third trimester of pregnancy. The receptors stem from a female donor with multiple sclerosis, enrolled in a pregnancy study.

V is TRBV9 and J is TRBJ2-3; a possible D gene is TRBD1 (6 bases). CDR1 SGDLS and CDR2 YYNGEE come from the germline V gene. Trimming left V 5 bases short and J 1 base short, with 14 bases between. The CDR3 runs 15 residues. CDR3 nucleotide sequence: TGTGCCAGCAGTCCTACAGGGTCTCGCACAGATACGCAGTATTTT. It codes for CASSPTGSRTDTQYF.

This chain's CDR3 is CASSLHRGPREDTQYF. In DNA, the CDR3 is TGTGCCAGCAGCCTCCACAGGGGGCCACGCGAAGATACGCAGTATTTT. The V and J genes are TRBV5-8 and TRBJ2-3, with 9 positions matching TRBD1. Germline CDR1 and CDR2: SGHTS and YDEGEE. The CDR3 extends over 16 amino acids. V was clipped by 4 bases and J by 5 bases; unmatched bases: 11.

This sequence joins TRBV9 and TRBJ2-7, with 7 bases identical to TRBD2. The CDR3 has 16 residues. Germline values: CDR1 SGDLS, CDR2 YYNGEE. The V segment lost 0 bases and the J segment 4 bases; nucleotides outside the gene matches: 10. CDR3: CASSVARASGTYEQYF. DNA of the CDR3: TGTGCCAGCAGCGTAGCTAGGGCTAGCGGAACTTACGAGCAGTACTTC.

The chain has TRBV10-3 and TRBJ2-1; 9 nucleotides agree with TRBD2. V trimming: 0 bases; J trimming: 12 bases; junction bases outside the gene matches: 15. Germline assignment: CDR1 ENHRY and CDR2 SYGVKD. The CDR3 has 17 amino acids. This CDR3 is CAISESGGGAVIFGQFF. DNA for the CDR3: TGTGCCATCAGTGAGTCAGGCGGGGGGGCCGTTATTTTCGGGCAGTTCTTC.

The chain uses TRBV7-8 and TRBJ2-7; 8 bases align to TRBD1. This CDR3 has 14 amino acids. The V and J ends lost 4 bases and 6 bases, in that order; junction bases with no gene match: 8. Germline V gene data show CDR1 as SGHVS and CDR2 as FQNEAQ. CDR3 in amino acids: CASSSSGTGSEQYF. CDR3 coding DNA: TGTGCCAGCAGCTCCTCCGGGACAGGCAGCGAGCAGTACTTC.